Shown below are 29 T cell receptor beta chains from a single sample sequenced in a study of cytomegalovirus exposure and HLA in healthy donors. The PCR ran on 60 Vbeta and 13 Jbeta primers. Clones were sequenced by immunoSEQ multiplex PCR, and TCRdb holds only the in-frame ones, with some missing. This table holds around 190,000 clones, 65% to 90% found once. Sequencing was performed on PBMCs. The origin of the receptors is a woman between 50 and 59 years old in good health and CMV-seronegative.

The chain carries TRBV2 and TRBJ1-2; TRBD1 matches 8 bases. V was pared by 7 bases and J by 1 base, with 8 bases of the junction left unmatched. Germline-derived CDR1 and CDR2 are SNHLY and FYNNEI. The CDR3 sequence is 15 residues long. The CDR3 DNA reads as TGTGCCAGCACTTGGGGACAGGCCCTTAACTATGGCTACACCTTC. Translated, it gives CASTWGQALNYGYTF.

The V and J genes are TRBV7-3 and TRBJ2-2; 7 bases fit TRBD1. CDR3 size: 16 residues. Germline V lookup: CDR1 SGHTA, CDR2 FQGTGA. After removal of 4 bases from V and 1 base from J, the junction contained 6 bases not matched to a gene. This CDR3 reads CASSSPGQRNTGELFF. DNA for the CDR3: TGTGCCAGCAGCTCGCCGGGACAGAGGAACACCGGGGAGCTGTTTTTT.

The chain recombines TRBV4-2 with TRBJ2-2; 9 nucleotides line up with TRBD1. The J segment lost 5 bases and the V segment lost 3 bases, leaving 7 bases of the junction unmatched. The CDR3 has 16 residues. Germline loops: CDR1 LGHNA, CDR2 YNFKEQ. DNA for the CDR3: TGTGCCAGCAGCCAGCCCGACAGGGGGATAACCGGGGAGCTGTTTTTT. Translated, it gives CASSQPDRGITGELFF.

This clone was detected a few times. The DNA for the CDR3 is TGTGCCAGCAGCTTACACGGGACAGTTACAGATACGCAGTATTTT. It translates to CASSLHGTVTDTQYF. The genes are TRBV7-9 and TRBJ2-3, with TRBD1 matching over 7 bases. This CDR3 has 15 residues. Trimming removed 2 bases from V and 3 bases from J; junction bases left unmatched: 5. The germline CDR1 and CDR2 sequences are SEHNR and FQNEAQ (reference sequence).

The rearrangement joins TRBV7-9 to TRBJ1-2; perhaps TRBD1 as D (5 bases). Trimming cost V 5 bases and J 0 bases, with 7 bases left between them. Germline CDR1 reads SEHNR; CDR2 reads FQNEAQ (reference sequence). This CDR3 spans 13 amino acids. The CDR3: CASSPGPNYGYTF. The CDR3 region has the DNA TGTGCCAGCAGCCCAGGGCCTAACTATGGCTACACCTTC.

This clone was seen only once. One junction end does not reproduce the germline sequence, and a read error may be involved. V and J are TRBV6-1 and TRBJ1-2; 7 positions match TRBD1. Germline CDR1 and CDR2: MNHNS and SASEGT. The CDR3 loop spans 13 amino acids. The CDR3 region is CASSERDRAGYAF. The CDR3 bases are TGTGCCAGCAGTGAAAGAGACAGGGCTGGCTACGCCTTC.

The sample holds one count of this clone. The chain employs TRBV6-5 and TRBJ2-2, with D uncertain. The CDR3 extends over 12 amino acids. Germline loops: CDR1 MNHEY, CDR2 SVGAGI. V was trimmed by 5 bases and J by 7 bases, leaving 8 bases between them. Here the CDR3 DNA reads TGTGCCAGCAGTATGTTCGGCGGGGAGCTGTTTTTT. It is translated as CASSMFGGELFF.

This chain's CDR3 is CASRTGNPGELFF. In nucleotides, the CDR3 is TGTGCCAGCAGAACAGGGAATCCCGGGGAGCTGTTTTTT. This chain links TRBV28 with TRBJ2-2; tentative D call: TRBD1 (6 bases). CDR1 and CDR2 (germline): MDHEN, SYDVKM. The CDR3 is 13 residues long. V gave up 6 bases and J gave up 6 bases, with 11 bases separating them.

This CDR3 reads CASSGTGGGGRNTEAFF. Written as DNA, the CDR3 is TGTGCCAGCAGTGGGACAGGGGGCGGCGGTAGAAACACTGAAGCTTTCTTT. The chain couples TRBV2 to TRBJ1-1; TRBD1 agrees at 11 bases. This CDR3 has 17 residues. Per the germline V gene, CDR1 is SNHLY and CDR2 is FYNNEI. Trimming removed 4 bases from V and 2 bases from J; junction bases left unmatched: 9.

As concerns this clone: A junction boundary mismatches the germline segment, possibly from a read error. The chain is built from TRBV7-8 and TRBJ2-3; 9 nucleotides line up with TRBD2. Germline CDR1 SGHVS, CDR2 FQNEAQ. The CDR3 loop spans 14 amino acids. In nucleotides, the CDR3 is TGTGCCAGCAGTTTAGCGGGAGATCCAGATACGCAGTATTTT. It yields the protein CASSLAGDPDTQYF.

CDR3 nucleotide sequence: TGCGCCAGCAGACGCGAGGTGAACACCGGGGAGCTGTTTTTT. It codes for CASRREVNTGELFF. This sequence joins TRBV4-3 and TRBJ2-2, with D hard to call. The CDR3 length is 14 residues. V was clipped by 6 bases and J by 1 base, with 9 bases between them. CDR1 is LGHNA, CDR2 YSLEER, per germline.

The V call is TRBV6-1, the J call TRBJ2-7; D is undetermined. The ends were cut back, 0 bases at V and 2 bases at J, with 14 bases in the middle. The CDR3 contains 16 residues. CDR1 and CDR2 (germline): MNHNS, SASEGT. CDR3 region: CASSEASFGFPYEQYF. The CDR3 region has the DNA TGTGCCAGCAGTGAAGCGAGTTTTGGTTTCCCCTACGAGCAGTACTTC.

V is TRBV28 and J is TRBJ1-5, with D maybe TRBD1 (5 bases). V lost 5 bases, J lost 0 bases, and 20 bases lay in between. The germline V gene has CDR1 MDHEN and CDR2 SYDVKM. The CDR3 is made up of 18 amino acids. The DNA of the CDR3 is TGTGCCAGCAGTACCTCCCGCGGAGGGGCCTATAGCAATCAGCCCCAGCATTTT. This codes for CASSTSRGGAYSNQPQHF.

The chain carries TRBV7-8 and TRBJ1-1; TRBD1 agrees at 8 bases. V shed 1 base, J shed 6 bases, and the junction held 1 base outside the gene matches. Looked up from germline, CDR1 is SGHVS and CDR2 is FQNEAQ. The CDR3 has 13 amino acids. CDR3 protein: CASSLGDRPEAFF. The CDR3 coding sequence is TGTGCCAGCAGCTTAGGGGACAGGCCTGAAGCTTTCTTT. The variable domain in full, with the rest retrieved from reference TRBV7-8 and TRBJ1-1, is GAGVSQSPRYKVAKRGQDVALRCDPISGHVSLFWYQQALGQGPEFLTYFQNEAQLDKSGLPSDRFFAERPEGSVSTLKIQRTQQEDSAVYLCASSLGDRPEAFFGQGTRLTVV.

The chain recombines TRBV5-6 with TRBJ1-5, with 9 bases that match TRBD1. The CDR3 sequence is 15 residues long. CDR1 and CDR2 (germline): SGHDT, YYEEEE. V dropped 2 bases and J dropped 6; count of bases not matched to a gene: 6. The CDR3 reads CASSLGTGLAQPQHF. The DNA for the CDR3 is TGTGCCAGCAGCTTAGGGACAGGGCTGGCTCAGCCCCAGCATTTT.

The gene calls are TRBV28 and TRBJ2-7; 7 positions agree with TRBD2. CDR1 is MDHEN, CDR2 SYDVKM, per germline. This CDR3 is 14 amino acids long. Trimming took 7 bases from V and 2 from J; bases not matched to a gene: 8. The CDR3 is CASTDRSGTYEQYF. In DNA form, the CDR3 reads TGTGCCAGCACCGACCGGAGCGGGACCTACGAGCAGTACTTC.

This clone turned up a few times. The chain recombines TRBV2 with TRBJ2-5; TRBD1 matches at 8 bases. The CDR3 is 16 amino acids. CDR1 and CDR2 from the germline V gene are SNHLY and FYNNEI. V trimming: 7 bases; J trimming: 0 bases; junction bases outside the gene matches: 10. CDR3 nucleotide sequence: TGTGCCAGCAACGGACAGGGAGCCAGGTACCAAGAGACCCAGTACTTC. This translates into CASNGQGARYQETQYF.

The J gene is TRBJ1-3, the V gene TRBV18, with D tentatively TRBD1 (5 bases). CDR3 length equals 18 residues. Germline CDR1 KGHSH, CDR2 LQKENI. V lost 3 bases and J lost 1, with 19 bases in between. For the CDR3, the DNA is TGTGCCAGCTCACCGGGAGGGACTTCTTTTCGATCTGGAAACACCATATATTTT. This encodes CASSPGGTSFRSGNTIYF.

This clone has only a few counts. This rearrangement joins TRBV27 to TRBJ2-7; possible D gene TRBD1, 5 bases. Germline V CDR1 and CDR2: MNHEY, SMNVEV (reference sequence). Trimming took 5 bases from V and 0 from J, leaving 11 bases between them. This CDR3 has 14 residues. The CDR3 bases are TGTGCCAGCAGTAGGAGACAGAGCTCCTACGAGCAGTACTTC. As protein: CASSRRQSSYEQYF.

The chain employs TRBV11-2 and TRBJ1-4; no firm D call. The V end lost 5 bases, the J end lost 2 bases, and 18 bases lay between the germline ends. The CDR3 runs 17 residues. CDR1 and CDR2 from the germline V gene are SGHAT and FQNNGV. DNA for the CDR3: TGTGCCAGCAGCCTAAGGCGCCGGGCGGGCACTAATGAAAAACTGTTTTTT. This translates into CASSLRRRAGTNEKLFF.

Concerning this clone: The germline gene is not matched at one end of the junction; a read error may be the cause. Other DNA sequences of this sample code for an identical CDR3. This sequence joins TRBV6-1 and TRBJ2-3; D uncertain. Germline lookup yields CDR1 MNHNS and CDR2 SASEGT. This CDR3 spans 12 amino acids. For the CDR3, the DNA is TGCGCCAGCAGCCGGGGCACAGATACGCAGTATTTT. Amino acids: CASSRGTDTQYF.

In this sample, this clone turned up once. The CDR3 coding sequence is TGTGCCAGCAGGGAAGGGACTAGCGGGACCTACGAGCAGTACTTC. Its translation: CASREGTSGTYEQYF. This chain connects TRBV7-6 to TRBJ2-5, with 13 bases that match TRBD2. The assigned J gene may be wrong: the sequence end matches TRBJ2-7 better. This CDR3 has 15 residues. Germline V gene data show CDR1 as SGHVS and CDR2 as FNYEAQ.

V and J are TRBV27 and TRBJ1-1; no reliable D call. Looked up from germline, CDR1 is MNHEY and CDR2 is SMNVEV (reference sequence). The CDR3 is made up of 14 amino acids. V was trimmed by 8 bases and J by 4 bases, leaving 17 bases between them. Written as DNA, the CDR3 is TGTGCCAGCCTCGGACTGACGGACGGCACTGAAGCTTTCTTT. Encoded protein: CASLGLTDGTEAFF.

V and J are TRBV7-8 and TRBJ1-5; 7 positions agree with TRBD1. CDR1 is SGHVS, CDR2 FQNEAQ, per germline. V shed 4 bases and J 0 bases; nucleotides not matched to a gene: 9. The CDR3 loop spans 17 amino acids. CDR3 sequence: CASSWALEGASNQPQHF. The CDR3 coding sequence is TGTGCCAGCAGCTGGGCTTTGGAGGGGGCTAGCAATCAGCCCCAGCATTTT.

This rearrangement joins TRBV6-5 to TRBJ2-7, with TRBD1 matching 10 bases. This CDR3 is 14 amino acids long. After removal of 0 bases from V and 6 bases from J, the junction contained 2 bases not matched to a gene. The V gene's germline CDR1 is MNHEY and CDR2 SVGAGI. For the CDR3, the DNA is TGTGCCAGCAGTTACTCGAGGACAGGGGGCGAGCAGTACTTC. It specifies CASSYSRTGGEQYF.

This clone appeared a single time. The chain links TRBV28 to TRBJ2-7, with a tentative D call TRBD2 (6 bases). This CDR3 has 15 residues. Looked up from germline, CDR1 is MDHEN and CDR2 is SYDVKM. Trimming stripped 2 bases from V and 3 bases from J, with 14 bases between. CDR3 protein: CASSLSSTGVYEQYF. The CDR3 coding sequence is TGTGCCAGCAGTTTAAGCAGCACGGGAGTCTACGAGCAGTACTTC.

The chain has TRBV29-1 and TRBJ2-1, with TRBD1 matching 8 bases. This CDR3 comprises 13 residues. The germline gives CDR1 SQVTM, CDR2 ANQGSEA. After removal of 4 bases from V and 7 bases from J, the junction contained 6 bases not matched to a gene. CDR3 in DNA: TGCAGCGTTGGCCGACAGGGGACAAATGAGCAGTTCTTC. It codes for CSVGRQGTNEQFF.

This chain joins TRBV20-1 and TRBJ1-1, with a possible D match to TRBD1 (6 bases). The V gene lost 0 bases and the J gene lost 9 bases, with 8 bases spanning the gap. This CDR3 is built from 11 residues. The germline V gene has CDR1 DFQATT and CDR2 SNEGSKA (reference sequence). The CDR3 bases are TGCAGTGCTAGAGAGCAGGGGAAAGCTTTCTTT. Amino acid sequence: CSAREQGKAFF.

V gene TRBV27 combines with J gene TRBJ2-1, with a possible D match to TRBD2 (5 bases). This CDR3 is built from 17 residues. Germline CDR1 reads MNHEY; CDR2 reads SMNVEV (reference sequence). Between the trimmed V and J ends, which lost 3 bases and 4 bases, there was a span of 19 bases. The CDR3 protein is CASSLGIGSTIYNEQFF. Here the CDR3 DNA reads TGTGCCAGCAGTTTGGGGATTGGGAGTACCATTTACAATGAGCAGTTCTTC.